These 7 T cell receptor beta chains share one sample of origin, sequenced in a study of regulatory T cells in long-lasting Graves disease listed by TCRdb under 2021. The time point label corresponds to: persistent/refractory GD, antithyroid drugs over 5 years with positive TRAb. RNA was extracted from PBMCs in TRIzol for both TCR sequencing and RNA sequencing. Receptors were amplified or captured by multiplex PCR. Data came from an Illumina HiSeq 4000. CDR3 regions were amplified by Arm-PCR with iRepertoire HTBI primers to construct TCR beta libraries. Using fastp at Q25 and MiXCR, TCRdb reprocessed the public reads and kept productive beta chains. Identical CDR3 proteins give one entry, which carries the most common genes and DNA. The sample has about 310,000 distinct CDR3 sequences on record, 20% to 25% of them singletons. The top ten constitute around three fifths of the sample. This specimen was peripheral blood mononuclear cells (PBMCs), taken when the disease was refractory, from a patient treated with antithyroid drugs. The source of these receptors is a female donor with Graves disease.

V gene TRBV12-3 or TRBV12-4 combines with J gene TRBJ2-2, with D possibly matching TRBD2 (6 bases). The CDR3 has 14 residues. The V end lost 5 bases, the J end lost 6 bases, and 13 bases lay between the germline ends. For the CDR3, the DNA is TGTGCCAGCAGTCCCCGCGGGGTTCCCGGGGAGCTGTTTTTT. The encoded protein is CASSPRGVPGELFF.

Worth noting for this clonotype: One base away lies a much larger clone, so this may be a sequencing read error. The chain combines TRBV7-9 with TRBJ1-2; D perhaps matches TRBD1 (5 bases). The V gene's germline CDR1 is SEHNR and CDR2 FQNEAQ (reference sequence). The CDR3 length is 13 residues. The CDR3 DNA sequence: TGTGCCATCAGCTTAGGCAGGGACGATGGCTACACCTTC. It encodes CAISLGRDDGYTF.

This clonotype was counted between two and nine times. The rearrangement links TRBV20-1 to TRBJ2-7, with 7 positions matching TRBD2. V was pared by 4 bases and J by 5 bases, with 14 bases of the junction left unmatched. This CDR3 contains 15 residues. Germline V lookup: CDR1 DFQATT, CDR2 SNEGSKA (reference sequence). CDR3 in DNA: TGCAGTGCTACGGGTGGACGGGAGGTTTATGACGAGCAGTACTTC. This translates into CSATGGREVYDEQYF.

This sequence joins TRBV10-3 and TRBJ1-6; D is ambiguous. This CDR3 spans 15 amino acids. V lost 3 bases and J 7 bases, leaving 13 bases between the germline ends. Germline CDR1 ENHRY, CDR2 SYGVKD. This CDR3 reads CAISEGLFVNSPLHF. The CDR3, as DNA: TGTGCCATCAGTGAAGGACTATTCGTGAATTCACCCCTCCACTTT.

The rearrangement joins TRBV20-1 to TRBJ2-1; perhaps TRBD2 as D (5 bases). The germline V gene has CDR1 DFQATT and CDR2 SNEGSKA (reference sequence). V lost 2 bases and J lost 10, with 21 bases in between. This CDR3 comprises 15 residues. The CDR3 DNA sequence: TGCAGTGCTAGAACAGAGGACCCGGGAATCGACGAGCAGTTCTTC. It translates to CSARTEDPGIDEQFF.

This clonotype showed up many times. Here the CDR3 DNA reads TGTGCCAGCAGCTTAGTGGGGGGGGCGCAAGGAGCTTTCTTT. Encoded protein: CASSLVGGAQGAFF. This chain uses TRBV7-2 with TRBJ1-1, with a possible D match to TRBD1 (6 bases). CDR3 length: 14 residues. With 1 base removed from V and 10 bases from J, the gap between germline ends came to 16 bases. The germline V gene encodes CDR1 SGHTA and CDR2 FQGNSA.

At least ten counts were recorded for this clonotype. The rearrangement joins TRBV29-1 to TRBJ2-6; possible D gene TRBD1, 5 bases. Germline assignment: CDR1 SQVTM and CDR2 ANQGSEA. Trimming took off 6 bases at V and 0 bases at J, with 15 bases between the two ends. The CDR3 extends over 16 amino acids. CDR3 DNA: TGCAGCGTATGGAGTCAGGGTGGCTCTGGGGCCAACGTCCTGACTTTC. Translating gives CSVWSQGGSGANVLTF.